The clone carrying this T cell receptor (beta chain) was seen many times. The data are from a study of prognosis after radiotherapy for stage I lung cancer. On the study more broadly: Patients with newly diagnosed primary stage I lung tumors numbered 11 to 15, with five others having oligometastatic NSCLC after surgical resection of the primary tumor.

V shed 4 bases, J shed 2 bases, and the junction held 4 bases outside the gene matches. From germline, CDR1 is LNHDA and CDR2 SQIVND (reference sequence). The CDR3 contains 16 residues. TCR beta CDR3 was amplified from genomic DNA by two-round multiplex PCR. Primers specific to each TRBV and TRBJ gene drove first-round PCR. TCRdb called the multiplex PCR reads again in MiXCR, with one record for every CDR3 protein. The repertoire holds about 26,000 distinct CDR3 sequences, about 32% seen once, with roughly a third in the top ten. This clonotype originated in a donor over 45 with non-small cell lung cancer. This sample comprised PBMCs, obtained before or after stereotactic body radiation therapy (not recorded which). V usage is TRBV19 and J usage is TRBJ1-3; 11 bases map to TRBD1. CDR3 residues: CASSTTDRGPGNTIYF. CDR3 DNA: TGTGCCAGTAGTACCACGGACAGGGGGCCTGGAAACACCATATATTTT. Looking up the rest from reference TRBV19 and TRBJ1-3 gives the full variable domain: DGGITQSPKYLFRKEGQNVTLSCEQNLNHDAMYWYRQDPGQGLRLIYYSQIVNDFQKGDIAEGYSVSREKKESFPLTVTSAQKNPTAFYLCASSTTDRGPGNTIYFGEGSWLTVV.